Reported below is one T cell receptor beta chain. This clone came up a few times. This clone's antigen is unknown. No base quality information exists; no much larger clone differs at one position. TCRbeta CDR3 regions were amplified from genomic DNA using the immunoSEQ Assay, a bias-controlled multiplex PCR. Per the authors' processing: Within the assay, amplification of reference gene primers was used to estimate how many nucleated cells each sample contained. To quantify the absolute abundance of each unique TCRbeta CDR3 rearrangement, sequence reads were collapsed and filtered. For each sample, productive Simpson clonality was calculated as the square root of Simpson's diversity index over productive rearrangements. Sourced from immuneACCESS, this table was stored by TCRdb with only in-frame sequences that have V and J called. A share of the clones is absent; for the studies checked, an unresolved V gene accounts for under half, and the remainder has no known explanation. That table supplies the V and J calls and clone size; D and trimming were determined from the DNA. The sample table lists some 310,000 clones, 75% to 90% of them with a count of one. The ten largest make up 2.9% of the sample.

This specimen comes from a study of blood T cell repertoires in COVID-19 (dated by TCRdb to about 2020). General notes on the study: Collaborator samples came from the United States, Italy and Spain and covered acute and convalescent phases of COVID-19. The material from the prospective study consisted of cDNA or gDNA derived from T cells, B-cell-depleted T cells, or PBMCs. The dataset comprised deeply sampled blood TCRbeta repertoires from subjects exposed to, actively infected with, or recovered from COVID-19. The repertoires were released in a freely available public database meant as a resource for research on the immune response to SARS-CoV-2. Samples came from the ongoing ImmuneRACE study (first 160 participants) plus 1,254 subjects from 6 global collaborators. A de-identified subject ID, COVID-19 status, age in years and sex were almost always included in the sample metadata. Where HLA class I and class II types were available, the types were taken from metadata supplied by the sample provider, not from assay-based typing. Summary of the overall study and its limitations: Clinical and demographic metadata were provided uncurated, with the amount varying by source and participant.

In Seattle, one collaborating source enrolled patients while the infection was active and tracked those patients longitudinally over the course of disease. Each collaborating institution followed its own protocols to collect whole blood in K2EDTA tubes. Collaborator samples were shipped for TCRbeta analysis as frozen whole blood, isolated PBMCs, or DNA extracted from either sample type. The sequencing sample was made of peripheral blood. This clonotype originated in a woman in her twenties or thirties with COVID-19, enrolled during active disease.

This receptor has the CDR3 CASSDRNYGYTF. In nucleotides, the sequence is TGTGCCAGTAGTGACAGGAACTATGGCTACACCTTC. This chain is built from TRBV19 and TRBJ1-2; the D segment could be TRBD1, given 6 matching bases. CDR1 and CDR2 are read off the germline V gene (reference sequence) as LNHDA and SQIVND. V was cut back by 5 bases and J by 2 bases, leaving a gap of 6 bases between them. The CDR3 runs 12 amino acids, cysteine and phenylalanine included. Only the CDR3 portion is preserved as DNA: 36 bases, with reading frame beginning at the first base.